The 18 T cell receptor beta chains below were found in one sample sequenced in a study of early T cells in non-severe SARS-CoV-2 infection. From the 5' RACE reads, TCRdb called clonotypes with MiXCR, one entry per CDR3 protein. This table holds fewer than 40,000 distinct CDR3 sequences, under 6% found once. Sequencing was carried out using whole blood. These receptor sequences come from an adult who was a healthcare worker with PCR-confirmed SARS-CoV-2 infection or an uninfected control (not recorded which).

This clonotype has a count of ten or more. This chain uses TRBV24-1 with TRBJ2-1, with TRBD1 matching over 8 bases. CDR1 KGHDR and CDR2 SFDVKD come from the germline V gene. V lost 7 bases and J lost 6; bases outside the gene matches: 10. This CDR3 has 15 residues. This CDR3 reads CATRPTGAFSNEQFF. CDR3 coding DNA: TGTGCCACCAGGCCGACAGGGGCCTTCTCCAATGAGCAGTTCTTC.

This clonotype was detected many times. The chain carries TRBV29-1 and TRBJ1-5; perhaps TRBD1 as D (6 bases). Germline CDR1 is SQVTM and CDR2 is ANQGSEA. V lost 5 bases, J lost 3 bases, and 11 bases lay in between. The CDR3 loop spans 13 amino acids. The CDR3 sequence: CSVRDNHNQPQHF. CDR3 sequence (DNA): TGCAGCGTTAGGGACAACCACAATCAGCCCCAGCATTTT.

This clonotype was seen a handful of times. This chain connects TRBV11-2 to TRBJ2-7, with D possibly matching TRBD1 (6 bases). The V gene lost 5 bases and the J gene lost 6 bases, with 11 bases spanning the gap. Germline V gene sequence: CDR1 SGHAT, CDR2 FQNNGV. The length of the CDR3 is 12 residues. The CDR3 here is CASSRDRSEQYF. DNA for the CDR3: TGTGCCAGCAGCCGCGACAGGAGCGAGCAGTACTTC.

V usage is TRBV20-1 and J usage is TRBJ2-7; D is undetermined. V shed 2 bases and J shed 5 bases, with 7 bases lying between them. Germline V gives CDR1 DFQATT, CDR2 SNEGSKA (reference sequence). This CDR3 contains 11 residues. The CDR3: CSARLINEQYF. DNA of the CDR3: TGCAGTGCTAGACTGATTAACGAGCAGTACTTC.

This clonotype came up many times. The chain is built from TRBV5-1 and TRBJ2-5; TRBD1 might be the D (6 bases). Germline-derived CDR1 and CDR2 are SGHRS and YFSETQ. This CDR3 is built from 14 residues. V lost 0 bases and J 1 base, leaving 7 bases between the germline ends. The CDR3 loop reads CASSLGTVQETQYF. CDR3 sequence (DNA): TGCGCCAGCAGCTTGGGGACAGTCCAAGAGACCCAGTACTTC.

V gene TRBV20-1 combines with J gene TRBJ2-1; 10 bases line up with TRBD2. The CDR3 loop spans 17 amino acids. CDR1 is DFQATT and CDR2 is SNEGSKA in the germline V gene (reference sequence). J lost 0 bases, V lost 3 bases, and 8 bases had no gene match. The CDR3 region is CSARVSGGLLSYNEQFF. The DNA for the CDR3 is TGCAGTGCTAGGGTTAGCGGGGGGCTTCTCTCCTACAATGAGCAGTTCTTC.

This clonotype has at least ten counts. The chain recombines TRBV19 with TRBJ2-3; 9 nucleotides agree with TRBD1. Germline CDR1 reads LNHDA; CDR2 reads SQIVND (reference sequence). V dropped 7 bases and J dropped 2; count of bases not matched to a gene: 10. The CDR3 runs to 16 residues. CDR3 sequence (DNA): TGTGCCAGTACCTCCCTCCGGGACAGGGACACAGATACGCAGTATTTT. Encoded protein: CASTSLRDRDTDTQYF.

The chain employs TRBV19 and TRBJ2-7, with 8 positions matching TRBD2. The CDR3 has 14 amino acids. Per the germline V gene, CDR1 is LNHDA and CDR2 is SQIVND (reference sequence). The ends lost 3 bases at V and 2 bases at J; junction bases unmatched: 3. The CDR3 loop is CASSIGGGTYEQYF. The CDR3 nucleotides are TGTGCCAGTAGTATTGGCGGGGGGACCTACGAGCAGTACTTC.

The chain couples TRBV7-3 to TRBJ2-3; 10 positions match TRBD1. CDR1 is SGHTA and CDR2 is FQGTGA in the germline V gene. The CDR3 has 14 amino acids. J gave up 5 bases and V 5 bases, and 4 bases lay outside the gene matches. CDR3 sequence: CASSKTGGRDTQYF. Here the CDR3 DNA reads TGTGCCAGCAGCAAGACAGGGGGCAGAGATACGCAGTATTTT.

The rearrangement uses TRBV2 and TRBJ1-5; tentative D call: TRBD1 (6 bases). This CDR3 contains 15 residues. Trimming shortened V by 7 bases and J by 5 bases, and 18 bases separated the two germline ends. In germline, CDR1 is SNHLY, CDR2 FYNNEI. The CDR3 is CASTEGGLVHQPQHF. The CDR3 DNA sequence: TGTGCCAGCACCGAGGGGGGGCTAGTCCATCAGCCCCAGCATTTT.

This clonotype was recorded many times. V usage is TRBV2 and J usage is TRBJ1-1; no reliable D call. V lost 5 bases and J lost 2, with 6 bases in between. The CDR3 is 12 residues long. CDR1 is SNHLY, CDR2 FYNNEI, per germline. CDR3 amino acids: CASSYTNTEAFF. The CDR3 DNA follows: TGTGCCAGCAGTTATACCAACACTGAAGCTTTCTTT.

This clonotype was picked up many times. V is TRBV30 and J is TRBJ2-3, with 10 bases identical to TRBD1. With 1 base clipped from V and 3 bases from J, the junction kept 1 base outside the gene matches. Germline V gene lookup returns CDR1 GTSNPN and CDR2 SVGIG (reference sequence). The CDR3 spans 14 residues. The CDR3 region has the DNA TGTGCCTGGAGTGGGGGACAGGGGACAGATACGCAGTATTTT. This sequence encodes CAWSGGQGTDTQYF.

This clonotype was recorded at least ten times. CDR3 region: CASSPASGRAYNEQFF. DNA for the CDR3: TGTGCCAGCTCACCGGCTAGCGGGAGGGCCTACAATGAGCAGTTCTTC. The chain couples TRBV18 to TRBJ2-1; 12 bases align to TRBD2. CDR3 size: 16 residues. V was clipped by 3 bases and J by 2 bases; unmatched bases: 2. CDR1 is KGHSH and CDR2 is LQKENI in the germline V gene.

The V gene is TRBV3-1, the J gene TRBJ1-1; D call uncertain. This CDR3 is 12 amino acids long. Germline values: CDR1 LGHDT, CDR2 YNNKEL (reference sequence). The germline V and J ends were trimmed by 4 bases and 4 bases, with 7 bases remaining between them. The CDR3 DNA sequence: TGTGCCAGCAGCCTCGAGGGCACTGAAGCTTTCTTT. Its protein is CASSLEGTEAFF.

This rearrangement joins TRBV7-2 to TRBJ1-2; 9 bases match TRBD1. Trimming removed 4 bases from V and 6 bases from J; junction bases left unmatched: 6. The length of the CDR3 is 14 residues. CDR1 and CDR2 from the germline V gene are SGHTA and FQGNSA. The CDR3 reads CASSSQGALNGYTF. The CDR3 bases are TGTGCCAGCAGCTCACAGGGGGCTCTCAATGGCTACACCTTC.

This chain links TRBV6-1 with TRBJ2-1; weak D call: TRBD2 (6 bases). CDR1 and CDR2 from the germline V gene are MNHNS and SASEGT. The CDR3 extends over 16 amino acids. V gave up 4 bases and J gave up 1 base, with 14 bases separating them. CDR3 sequence reads: CASSVHGGASYNEQFF. The CDR3 DNA is TGTGCCAGCAGTGTCCACGGGGGTGCGTCCTACAATGAGCAGTTCTTC.

This clonotype was recorded at least ten times. The rearrangement joins TRBV12-3 or TRBV12-4 to TRBJ1-6; TRBD1 might be the D (5 bases). V was clipped by 6 bases and J by 0 bases, with 12 bases between them. The CDR3 is made up of 16 amino acids. The CDR3, as DNA: TGTGCCAGCAGCCTCGGGGGATTCTCCTATAATTCACCCCTCCACTTT. This translates into CASSLGGFSYNSPLHF.

This clonotype was counted ten times or more. This chain connects TRBV7-2 to TRBJ2-1; D might be TRBD1 (5 bases). The CDR3 spans 15 residues. The germline gives CDR1 SGHTA, CDR2 FQGNSA. The V end was cut by 1 base, the J end by 8 bases, with 15 bases between. The CDR3 nucleotides read TGTGCCAGCAGCTTAGGGAGCAGGGTCTCGGATGAGCAGTTCTTC. Translated, it gives CASSLGSRVSDEQFF. Full variable domain (outside the CDR3, taken from reference TRBV7-2 and TRBJ2-1): GAGVSQSPSNKVTEKGKDVELRCDPISGHTALYWYRQSLGQGLEFLIYFQGNSAPDKSGLPSDRFSAERTGGSVSTLTIQRTQQEDSAVYLCASSLGSRVSDEQFFGPGTRLTVL.